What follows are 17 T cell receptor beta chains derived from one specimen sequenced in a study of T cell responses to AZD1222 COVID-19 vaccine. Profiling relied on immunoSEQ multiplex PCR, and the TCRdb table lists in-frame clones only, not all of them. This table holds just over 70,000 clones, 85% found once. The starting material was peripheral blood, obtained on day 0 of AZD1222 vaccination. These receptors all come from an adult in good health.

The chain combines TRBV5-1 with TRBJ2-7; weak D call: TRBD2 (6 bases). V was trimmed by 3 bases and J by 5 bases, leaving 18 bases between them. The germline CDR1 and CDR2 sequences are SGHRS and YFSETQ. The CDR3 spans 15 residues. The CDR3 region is CASSSLTGVAHEQYF. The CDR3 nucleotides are TGCGCCAGCAGCTCCCTCACGGGGGTAGCCCACGAGCAGTACTTC.

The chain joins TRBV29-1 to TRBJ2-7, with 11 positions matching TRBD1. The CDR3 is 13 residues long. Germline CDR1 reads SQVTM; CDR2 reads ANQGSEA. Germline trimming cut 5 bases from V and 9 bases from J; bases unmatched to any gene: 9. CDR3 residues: CSVPTGQGVTQYF. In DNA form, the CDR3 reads TGCAGCGTTCCTACGGGACAGGGGGTTACGCAGTACTTC.

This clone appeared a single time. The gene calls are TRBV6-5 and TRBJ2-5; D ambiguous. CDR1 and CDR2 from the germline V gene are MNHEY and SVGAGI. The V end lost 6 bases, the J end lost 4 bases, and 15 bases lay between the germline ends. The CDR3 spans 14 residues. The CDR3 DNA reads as TGTGCCAGCAGCCCAGTGGGCAGGAGAGAGACCCAGTACTTC. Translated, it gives CASSPVGRRETQYF.

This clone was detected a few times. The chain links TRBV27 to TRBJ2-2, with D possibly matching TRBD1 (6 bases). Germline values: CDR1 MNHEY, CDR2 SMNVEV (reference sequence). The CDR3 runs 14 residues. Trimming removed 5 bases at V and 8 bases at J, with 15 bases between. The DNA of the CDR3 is TGTGCCAGCAGTCCGACACAGGGATCGGGGGAGCTGTTTTTT. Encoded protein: CASSPTQGSGELFF.

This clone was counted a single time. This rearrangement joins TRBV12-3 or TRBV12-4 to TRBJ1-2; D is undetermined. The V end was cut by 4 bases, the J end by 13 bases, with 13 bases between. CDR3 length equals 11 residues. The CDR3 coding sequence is TGTGCCAGCAGTTCCCCACAAGAACCCACCTTC. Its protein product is CASSSPQEPTF.

The CDR3 protein is CASSSPDRGWTSGVYNEQFF. DNA of the CDR3: TGTGCCAGCAGTTCCCCCGACAGGGGGTGGACTAGCGGAGTTTACAATGAGCAGTTCTTC. This sequence joins TRBV28 and TRBJ2-1, with a possible D match to TRBD2 (10 bases). Germline V CDR1 and CDR2: MDHEN, SYDVKM. This CDR3 is 20 amino acids long. V was trimmed by 4 bases and J by 4 bases, leaving 29 bases between them.

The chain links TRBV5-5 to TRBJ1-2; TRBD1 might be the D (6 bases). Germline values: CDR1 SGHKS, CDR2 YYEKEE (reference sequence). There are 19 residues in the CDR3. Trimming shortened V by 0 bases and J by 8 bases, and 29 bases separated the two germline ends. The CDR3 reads CASSLVAPRTGQSGGGYTF. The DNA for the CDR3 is TGTGCCAGCAGCTTGGTAGCCCCCCGCACAGGACAGTCCGGCGGGGGCTACACCTTC.

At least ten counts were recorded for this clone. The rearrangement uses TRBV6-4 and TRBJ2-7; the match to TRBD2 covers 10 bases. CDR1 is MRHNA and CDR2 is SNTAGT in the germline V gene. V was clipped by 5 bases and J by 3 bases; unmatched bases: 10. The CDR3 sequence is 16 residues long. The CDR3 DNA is TGTGCCAGCAGTCTTAGCGGGAGGCCCCCATACTACGAGCAGTACTTC. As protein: CASSLSGRPPYYEQYF.

The CDR3 DNA sequence: TGTGCCAGTAGTATAGATCGTCGACCCGGCGGTGGCTACACCTTC. This gives the protein CASSIDRRPGGGYTF. V gene TRBV19 combines with J gene TRBJ1-2; the D is unclear. The germline V gene has CDR1 LNHDA and CDR2 SQIVND (reference sequence). V lost 0 bases to trimming and J lost 7 bases, with 15 bases between them. The CDR3 loop spans 15 amino acids.

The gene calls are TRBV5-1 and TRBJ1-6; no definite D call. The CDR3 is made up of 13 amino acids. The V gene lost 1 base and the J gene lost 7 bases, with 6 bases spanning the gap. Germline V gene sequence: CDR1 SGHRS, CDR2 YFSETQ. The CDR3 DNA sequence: TGCGCCAGCAGCTTGCAGAAGAATTCACCCCTCCACTTT. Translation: CASSLQKNSPLHF.

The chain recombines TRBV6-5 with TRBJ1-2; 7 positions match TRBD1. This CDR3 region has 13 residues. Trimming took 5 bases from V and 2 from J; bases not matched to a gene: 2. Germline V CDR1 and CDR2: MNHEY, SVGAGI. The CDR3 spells CASSQDRNYGYTF. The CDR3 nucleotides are TGTGCCAGCAGTCAGGACAGGAACTATGGCTACACCTTC.

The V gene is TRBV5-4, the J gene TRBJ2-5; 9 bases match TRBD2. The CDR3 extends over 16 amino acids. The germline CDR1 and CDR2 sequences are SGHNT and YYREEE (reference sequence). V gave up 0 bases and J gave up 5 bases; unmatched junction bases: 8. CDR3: CASSLESLAGTETQYF. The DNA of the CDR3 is TGTGCCAGCAGCTTGGAGTCTCTAGCGGGGACGGAGACCCAGTACTTC.

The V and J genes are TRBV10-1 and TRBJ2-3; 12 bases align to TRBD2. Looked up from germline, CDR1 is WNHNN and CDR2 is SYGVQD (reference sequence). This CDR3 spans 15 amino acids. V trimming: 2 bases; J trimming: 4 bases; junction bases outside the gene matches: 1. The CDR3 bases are TGCGCCAGCAGTGAGACTAGCGGGAGGTCAGATACGCAGTATTTT. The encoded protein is CASSETSGRSDTQYF.

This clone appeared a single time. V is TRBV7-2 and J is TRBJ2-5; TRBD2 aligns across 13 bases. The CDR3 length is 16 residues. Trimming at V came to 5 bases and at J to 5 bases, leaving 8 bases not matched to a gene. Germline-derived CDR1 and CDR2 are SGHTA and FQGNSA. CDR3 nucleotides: TGTGCCAGCAGCCCTCCGGGACTAGCGGGAAGGGAGACCCAGTACTTC. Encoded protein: CASSPPGLAGRETQYF.

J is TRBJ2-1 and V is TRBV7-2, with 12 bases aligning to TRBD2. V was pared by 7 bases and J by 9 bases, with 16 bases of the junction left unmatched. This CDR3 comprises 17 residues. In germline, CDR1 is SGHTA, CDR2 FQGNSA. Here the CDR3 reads CASTLFPSSGREGEQFF. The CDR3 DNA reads TGTGCCAGCACCCTATTCCCCTCTAGCGGGAGGGAAGGTGAGCAGTTCTTC.

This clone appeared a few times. As DNA, the CDR3 is TGTGCCAGCAGCGCAGGGGACAGGGTTACGTATGGCTACACCTTC. Protein product: CASSAGDRVTYGYTF. The J gene is TRBJ1-2, the V gene TRBV9; 9 bases agree with TRBD1. The CDR3 extends over 15 amino acids. Losses at the gene ends were 3 bases for V and 5 bases for J; bases not matched to a gene: 8. In germline, CDR1 is SGDLS, CDR2 YYNGEE.

The CDR3 nucleotides read TGTGCCAGCAGTGAAGCTCAGCGGGAGTTAGATACGCAGTATTTT. It is translated as CASSEAQRELDTQYF. The V call is TRBV6-1, the J call TRBJ2-3, with TRBD2 matching over 8 bases. This CDR3 has 15 amino acids. The germline V gene encodes CDR1 MNHNS and CDR2 SASEGT. Germline trimming cut 0 bases from V and 5 bases from J; bases unmatched to any gene: 4.